This TCR beta chain was identified in a study of graft-versus-host responses after intestinal transplantation. At the level of the study: Anti-thymocyte globulin served as induction for all recipients, who then took tacrolimus and steroids for roughly 3 years.

Measured with immunoSEQ multiplex PCR; TCRdb has only the in-frame clones, and not every one. The sample lists over 10,000 clones; 84% were seen once. This CDR3 contains 16 residues. Germline V gene data show CDR1 as MNHEY and CDR2 as SMNVEV (reference sequence). The junction had 8 bases not matched to a gene; V was cut back by 4 bases and J by 3 bases. V and J are TRBV27 and TRBJ2-3; TRBD2 matches 9 bases. The sequenced sample was PBMCs, obtained after intestinal transplantation. The source of this sequence is a human patient who received an intestinal transplant, so some T cells may come from the graft donor. CDR3 sequence (DNA): TGTGCCAGCAGTTCCGTAGCGGGAGTCGGGACAGATACGCAGTATTTT. Its protein product is CASSSVAGVGTDTQYF.